This T cell receptor (beta chain) stems from a study of blood T cell repertoires in COVID-19. Followed longitudinally, the Seattle patients had been enrolled during active infection. TCRdb's table, derived via immunoSEQ multiplex PCR, lists solely in-frame clones and lacks some. This table has some 72,000 clones, 65% to 85% appearing once. The CDR3 length is 13 residues. CDR1 is SGHTA, CDR2 FQGNSA, per germline. Trimming took 5 bases from V and 2 from J; bases not matched to a gene: 2. This chain links TRBV7-2 with TRBJ2-7; TRBD1 matches at 8 bases. The sequenced material came from peripheral blood. The clonotype was recovered from a man aged 45-60 years with COVID-19, enrolled during active disease. This CDR3 is CASSRDRTYEQYF. The CDR3 coding sequence is TGTGCCAGCAGCCGGGACAGGACCTACGAGCAGTACTTC.